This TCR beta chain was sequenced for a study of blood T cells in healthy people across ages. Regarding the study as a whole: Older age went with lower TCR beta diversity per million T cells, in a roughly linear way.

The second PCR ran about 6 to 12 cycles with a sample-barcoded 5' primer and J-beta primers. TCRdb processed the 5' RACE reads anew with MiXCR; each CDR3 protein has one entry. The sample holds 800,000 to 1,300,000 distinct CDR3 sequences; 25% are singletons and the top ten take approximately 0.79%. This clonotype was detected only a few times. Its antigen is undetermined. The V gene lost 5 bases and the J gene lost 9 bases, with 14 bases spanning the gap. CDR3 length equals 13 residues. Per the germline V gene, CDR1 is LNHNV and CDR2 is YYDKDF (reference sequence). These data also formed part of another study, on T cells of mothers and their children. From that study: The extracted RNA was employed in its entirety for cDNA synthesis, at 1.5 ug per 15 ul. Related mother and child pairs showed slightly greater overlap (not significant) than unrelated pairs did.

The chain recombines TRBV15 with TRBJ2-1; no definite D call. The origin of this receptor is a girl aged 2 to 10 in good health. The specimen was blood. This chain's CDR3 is CATSGSTRSEQFF. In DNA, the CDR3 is TGTGCCACCAGCGGGTCGACCCGTTCTGAGCAGTTCTTC.